The 13 T cell receptor beta chains given below trace back to one sample, sequenced in a study of T cells in localized non-small cell lung cancer. Libraries were prepared by immunoSEQ multiplex PCR; TCRdb keeps only in-frame clonotypes and omits some of them. The sample has 45,000 to 60,000 clones, about 80% seen once. Specimen: peripheral blood, collected before any cancer treatment. The receptors stem from a female donor over 55 with stage II squamous cell lung carcinoma.

The chain links TRBV5-4 to TRBJ2-7, with 14 bases matching TRBD2. Trimming removed 5 bases from V and 2 bases from J; junction bases left unmatched: 6. The CDR3 contains 16 residues. Germline lookup yields CDR1 SGHNT and CDR2 YYREEE (reference sequence). CDR3 region: CASSPGLAGGTYEQYF. The DNA of the CDR3 is TGTGCCAGCAGTCCAGGACTAGCGGGGGGAACCTACGAGCAGTACTTC.

In nucleotides, the CDR3 is TGTGCCAGCAGCAAAGGGACCCCTGGCACCGGGGAGCTGTTTTTT. Translation: CASSKGTPGTGELFF. This rearrangement joins TRBV9 to TRBJ2-2; the D gene could be TRBD1 or TRBD2 (5 bases each). Trimming removed 4 bases at V and 4 bases at J, with 14 bases between. The CDR3 sequence is 15 residues long. In germline, CDR1 is SGDLS, CDR2 YYNGEE.

The rearrangement uses TRBV6-1 and TRBJ2-7; D possibly corresponds to TRBD1 (6 bases). Trimming pared 2 bases from V and 6 bases from J, leaving 14 bases between. This CDR3 has 14 residues. Germline CDR1 and CDR2: MNHNS and SASEGT. Here the CDR3 reads CASSELQGLSEQYF. The CDR3 nucleotides are TGTGCCAGCAGTGAACTGCAGGGGTTGAGCGAGCAGTACTTC.

This rearrangement joins TRBV7-9 to TRBJ2-3, with 7 bases that match TRBD2. This CDR3 has 15 amino acids. Germline assignment: CDR1 SEHNR and CDR2 FQNEAQ (reference sequence). V was pared by 0 bases and J by 4 bases, with 4 bases of the junction left unmatched. The CDR3: CASSLAGGRADTQYF. The CDR3 nucleotides read TGTGCCAGCAGCTTAGCCGGGGGGAGAGCAGATACGCAGTATTTT.

CDR3 in amino acids: CASSLDYRQGVPEAFF. The CDR3 nucleotides read TGCGCCAGCAGCTTGGATTACAGGCAGGGAGTGCCTGAAGCTTTCTTT. The chain joins TRBV5-1 to TRBJ1-1, with D possibly matching TRBD1 (5 bases). The ends were cut back, 0 bases at V and 6 bases at J, with 18 bases in the middle. This CDR3 is 16 amino acids long. The germline CDR1 and CDR2 sequences are SGHRS and YFSETQ. Full variable domain (missing parts from reference TRBV5-1 and TRBJ1-1): KAGVTQTPRYLIKTRGQQVTLSCSPISGHRSVSWYQQTPGQGLQFLFEYFSETQRNKGNFPGRFSGRQFSNSRSEMNVSTLELGDSALYLCASSLDYRQGVPEAFFGQGTRLTVV.

This clone appeared once. This chain joins TRBV5-4 and TRBJ1-5; perhaps TRBD1 as D (5 bases). Germline CDR1 is SGHNT and CDR2 is YYREEE (reference sequence). This CDR3 is 15 amino acids long. The V gene lost 0 bases and the J gene lost 2 bases, with 9 bases spanning the gap. This CDR3 is CASSLARACNQPQHF. Here the CDR3 DNA reads TGTGCCAGCAGCTTGGCCAGGGCATGCAATCAGCCCCAGCATTTT.

The V gene is TRBV19, the J gene TRBJ2-1; 9 nucleotides align to TRBD1. The V and J ends lost 3 bases and 8 bases, in that order; junction bases with no gene match: 8. The CDR3 length is 15 residues. Germline V gene sequence: CDR1 LNHDA, CDR2 SQIVND (reference sequence). CDR3 nucleotide sequence: TGTGCCAGTAGTATTTTCGGACAGGGGCTTGATGAGCAGTTCTTC. It translates to CASSIFGQGLDEQFF.

This sequence joins TRBV6-1 and TRBJ1-4; TRBD1 is a possible D gene (5 bases). Trimming shortened V by 6 bases and J by 5 bases, and 13 bases separated the two germline ends. The CDR3 spans 14 residues. Germline V lookup: CDR1 MNHNS, CDR2 SASEGT. CDR3 residues: CASSVTGKNEKLFF. The CDR3 bases are TGTGCCAGCAGCGTAACAGGAAAGAATGAAAAACTGTTTTTT.

The J gene is TRBJ2-7, the V gene TRBV19, with 10 bases matching TRBD1. This CDR3 region has 15 residues. Germline CDR1 LNHDA, CDR2 SQIVND (reference sequence). The J segment lost 2 bases and the V segment lost 1 base, leaving 2 bases of the junction unmatched. The CDR3 DNA reads TGTGCCAGTAGTATAGCGACAGGGGGCACCTACGAGCAGTACTTC. Encoded protein: CASSIATGGTYEQYF.

V and J are TRBV25-1 and TRBJ2-2, with D tentatively TRBD1 (5 bases). Germline V CDR1 and CDR2: MGHDK, SYGVNS. Between the trimmed V and J ends, which lost 3 bases and 0 bases, there was a span of 8 bases. The CDR3 contains 15 residues. CDR3 sequence (DNA): TGTGCCAGCAGTGATTCGACAGCGAACACCGGGGAGCTGTTTTTT. Residues: CASSDSTANTGELFF. Using reference TRBV25-1 and TRBJ2-2 for the parts outside the CDR3, the full variable domain is EADIYQTPRYLVIGTGKKITLECSQTMGHDKMYWYQQDPGMELHLIHYSYGVNSTEKGDLSSESTVSRIRTEHFPLTLESARPSHTSQYLCASSDSTANTGELFFGEGSRLTVL.

There are a few counts of this clone. V and J are TRBV5-4 and TRBJ1-1, with D perhaps TRBD1 (6 bases). Germline assignment: CDR1 SGHNT and CDR2 YYREEE (reference sequence). The CDR3 contains 14 residues. Trimming left V 0 bases short and J 7 bases short, with 13 bases between. CDR3 nucleotide sequence: TGTGCCAGCAGCTTGGATTTGGGGGCAATTGAAGCTTTCTTT. This sequence encodes CASSLDLGAIEAFF.

The rearrangement links TRBV14 to TRBJ1-3; no firm D call. V was cut by 3 bases and J by 4 bases, with 13 bases left in between. This CDR3 comprises 15 residues. CDR1 SGHDN and CDR2 FVKESK come from the germline V gene. The CDR3 loop is CASSHLTLAGNTIYF. CDR3 nucleotides: TGTGCCAGCAGCCATTTGACCCTGGCAGGAAACACCATATATTTT.

The chain carries TRBV19 and TRBJ1-5; 8 bases are shared with TRBD1. The trim removed 6 bases at V and 6 bases at J, leaving 16 bases unmatched. Germline CDR1 and CDR2: LNHDA and SQIVND (reference sequence). The CDR3 runs 17 residues. CDR3 coding DNA: TGTGCCAGTAGAGATTGGAGAGGACAGGGAGAAAGTCAGCCCCAGCATTTT. Protein product: CASRDWRGQGESQPQHF.